These 22 T cell receptor beta chains originate from one sample sequenced in a study of CD8+ T cells in alopecia areata (dated by TCRdb to the late 2010s). The library relied on the immunoSEQ multiplex PCR assay. For TCR sequencing, RNA was extracted from every sample and reverse transcribed into cDNA to serve as template. TCRdb holds this immuneACCESS table with in-frame rearrangements only. Some clones are missing; in checked studies, unresolved V genes explain under half, and the rest has no known cause. This sample has roughly 250,000 clones in its table, and roughly two thirds of those were observed once. The ten largest clones capture roughly 1.2% of the sample. In the paper's terms, the time point label means: baseline before oral tofacitinib. This specimen consisted of CD4+ T cells sorted from blood, obtained at week 0. Receptor source: a human donor with alopecia areata.

This clone has a single count. The chain is built from TRBV5-6 and TRBJ2-7; 9 positions match TRBD2. The CDR3 consists of 16 residues. Germline CDR1 SGHDT, CDR2 YYEEEE. The J segment lost 2 bases and the V segment lost 6 bases, leaving 12 bases of the junction unmatched. CDR3 region: CASTSRTGLAPYEQYF. CDR3 nucleotides: TGTGCCAGCACGTCTCGGACGGGACTAGCCCCCTACGAGCAGTACTTC.

CDR3 sequence (DNA): TGTGCCTGGAGTGTGGTACAGGGAGGAAGCTACACCTTC. It is translated as CAWSVVQGGSYTF. This rearrangement joins TRBV30 to TRBJ1-2; TRBD1 might be the D (6 bases). CDR3 length: 13 residues. Trimming took 0 bases from V and 9 from J, leaving 14 bases between them. The germline gives CDR1 GTSNPN, CDR2 SVGIG (reference sequence).

The chain couples TRBV12-5 to TRBJ2-7; tentatively, D is TRBD1 (6 bases). V was pared by 6 bases and J by 4 bases, with 7 bases between. The CDR3 covers 11 residues. CDR1 is LGHNT, CDR2 FRNRAP, per germline. For the CDR3, the DNA is TGTGCTAGTGGGGACAGTTACGAGCAGTACTTC. It specifies CASGDSYEQYF.

The chain has TRBV7-9 and TRBJ2-5; weak D call: TRBD2 (5 bases). The V and J ends lost 5 bases and 3 bases respectively, with 10 bases between them. The CDR3 has 13 residues. CDR1 is SEHNR and CDR2 is FQNEAQ in the germline V gene (reference sequence). CDR3 DNA sequence: TGTGCCAGCAGCCCCGGACTGGAAGAGACCCAGTACTTC. This gives the protein CASSPGLEETQYF. Combining the CDR3 with reference TRBV7-9 and TRBJ2-5 gives the whole variable domain DTGVSQNPRHKITKRGQNVTFRCDPISEHNRLYWYRQTLGQGPEFLTYFQNEAQLEKSRLLSDRFSAERPKGSFSTLEIQRTEQGDSAMYLCASSPGLEETQYFGPGTRLLVL.

This clone turned up a few times. The J gene is TRBJ2-2, the V gene TRBV10-3; D not resolved. V was cut by 10 bases and J by 0 bases, with 9 bases left in between. This CDR3 comprises 13 residues. Germline assignment: CDR1 ENHRY and CDR2 SYGVKD. CDR3 DNA: TGTGCCACCCAAGGACCGAACACCGGGGAGCTGTTTTTT. Residues: CATQGPNTGELFF.

The chain is built from TRBV5-4 and TRBJ1-1; D perhaps matches TRBD1 (6 bases). Trimming took 2 bases from V and 6 from J, leaving 8 bases between them. CDR1 is SGHNT and CDR2 is YYREEE in the germline V gene (reference sequence). The CDR3 sequence is 12 residues long. The DNA for the CDR3 is TGTGCCAGCAGCTTACAGGGAGCTGAAGCTTTCTTT. Protein sequence: CASSLQGAEAFF.

V usage is TRBV30 and J usage is TRBJ1-2; D ambiguous. V was shortened by 0 bases and J by 12 bases, with 17 bases between the two germline ends. CDR1 and CDR2 (germline): GTSNPN, SVGIG (reference sequence). The CDR3 sequence is 13 residues long. The CDR3 DNA follows: TGTGCCTGGAGTGTCAGAGTAGGAGGGTTGGACACCTTC. Translated, it gives CAWSVRVGGLDTF.

The chain is built from TRBV7-9 and TRBJ2-3; 10 bases align to TRBD2. Germline CDR1 reads SEHNR; CDR2 reads FQNEAQ (reference sequence). The J segment lost 4 bases and the V segment lost 5 bases, leaving 6 bases of the junction unmatched. The CDR3 spans 15 residues. The CDR3 region is CASSRTSGAADTQYF. The CDR3 DNA follows: TGTGCCAGCAGCCGAACTAGCGGGGCTGCAGATACGCAGTATTTT.

The chain uses TRBV4-3 and TRBJ2-3; 7 bases agree with TRBD1. V shed 1 base, J shed 5 bases, and the junction held 15 bases outside the gene matches. This CDR3 contains 18 residues. Germline-derived CDR1 and CDR2 are LGHNA and YSLEER. The DNA of the CDR3 is TGCGCCAGCAGCCAAGCTCCCCCGGGACAGAGTCAGATAGATACGCAGTATTTT. It translates to CASSQAPPGQSQIDTQYF.

J is TRBJ2-3 and V is TRBV30; perhaps TRBD2 as D (6 bases). The CDR3 is 14 residues long. Looked up from germline, CDR1 is GTSNPN and CDR2 is SVGIG (reference sequence). With 0 bases removed from V and 1 base from J, the gap between germline ends came to 8 bases. The CDR3 DNA reads TGTGCCTGGAGTGTCCGCGGGGGCACAGATACGCAGTATTTT. It is translated as CAWSVRGGTDTQYF.

This clone appeared a few times. This chain uses TRBV29-1 with TRBJ1-2; D ambiguous. V lost 7 bases and J lost 7, with 19 bases in between. Germline CDR1 is SQVTM and CDR2 is ANQGSEA. The CDR3 totals 13 residues. CDR3 region: CSAVIVQSGGYTF. CDR3 DNA sequence: TGCAGCGCGGTGATCGTCCAAAGCGGTGGCTACACCTTC.

The V gene is TRBV2, the J gene TRBJ2-5; 10 nucleotides line up with TRBD2. From germline, CDR1 is SNHLY and CDR2 FYNNEI. The length of the CDR3 is 14 residues. The trim removed 6 bases at V and 4 bases at J, leaving 5 bases unmatched. CDR3 DNA sequence: TGTGCCAGCAGACCGGGACTAGCGATAGAGACCCAGTACTTC. Its translation: CASRPGLAIETQYF.

A few counts support this clone. The CDR3: CSVARAGETQYF. CDR3 DNA: TGCAGCGTAGCCAGGGCAGGAGAGACCCAGTACTTC. V and J are TRBV29-1 and TRBJ2-5; D may be TRBD1 (5 bases). CDR1 and CDR2 (germline): SQVTM, ANQGSEA. The V end was cut by 6 bases, the J end by 4 bases, with 12 bases between. The CDR3 loop spans 12 amino acids.

V usage is TRBV6-5 and J usage is TRBJ1-3, with no clear D. The CDR3 spans 13 residues. Trimming stripped 7 bases from V and 2 bases from J, with 9 bases between. Germline V gene data show CDR1 as MNHEY and CDR2 as SVGAGI. For the CDR3, the DNA is TGTGCCAGCACCTCTCCCACTGGAAACACCATATATTTT. Protein sequence: CASTSPTGNTIYF.

This clone was observed once. This chain connects TRBV30 to TRBJ2-3; TRBD2 is a possible D gene (6 bases). Germline CDR1 and CDR2: GTSNPN and SVGIG (reference sequence). The CDR3 spans 14 residues. Trimming stripped 3 bases from V and 1 base from J, with 11 bases between. Written as DNA, the CDR3 is TGTGCCTGGAGGGCGGGGCAGGGCACAGATACGCAGTATTTT. Its protein is CAWRAGQGTDTQYF.

The chain is built from TRBV30 and TRBJ2-7; weak D call: TRBD1 (6 bases). CDR3 size: 13 residues. The germline CDR1 and CDR2 sequences are GTSNPN and SVGIG (reference sequence). V gave up 2 bases and J gave up 2 bases, with 10 bases separating them. This CDR3 is CAWSSGVAYEQYF. In nucleotides, the CDR3 is TGTGCCTGGAGTTCAGGGGTGGCCTACGAGCAGTACTTC.

The rearrangement links TRBV5-1 to TRBJ2-3; the D gene is possibly TRBD1 (7 bases). The germline gives CDR1 SGHRS, CDR2 YFSETQ. The ends were cut back, 7 bases at V and 4 bases at J, with 16 bases in the middle. The length of the CDR3 is 14 residues. In DNA, the CDR3 is TGCGCCAGCGCGGGACAGCGAGGGGCAGATACGCAGTATTTT. Its translation: CASAGQRGADTQYF.

This chain connects TRBV30 to TRBJ1-5; unclear D gene. The germline V and J ends were trimmed by 6 bases and 0 bases, with 9 bases remaining between them. This CDR3 contains 13 residues. Per germline, CDR1 GTSNPN and CDR2 SVGIG (reference sequence). DNA for the CDR3: TGTGCCTGCGGACGGGATAGCAATCAGCCCCAGCATTTT. This gives the protein CACGRDSNQPQHF. The whole variable domain, filled in from reference TRBV30 and TRBJ1-5, reads SQTIHQWPATLVQPVGSPLSLECTVEGTSNPNLYWYRQAAGRGLQLLFYSVGIGQISSEVPQNLSASRPQDRQFILSSKKLLLSDSGFYLCACGRDSNQPQHFGDGTRLSIL.

The chain couples TRBV30 to TRBJ2-5; D not certain. Judging by the DNA end, TRBJ2-7 fits better; the J call may be wrong. This CDR3 is 11 amino acids long. Germline CDR1 reads GTSNPN; CDR2 reads SVGIG (reference sequence). The CDR3 nucleotides are TGTGCCTATTTAATGAGCTACGAGCAGTACTTC. Translating it yields CAYLMSYEQYF.

The chain is built from TRBV30 and TRBJ2-3; D is possibly TRBD1 or TRBD2 (5 bases each). The germline gives CDR1 GTSNPN, CDR2 SVGIG (reference sequence). Trimming removed 0 bases at V and 5 bases at J, with 15 bases between. This CDR3 has 15 amino acids. CDR3 DNA sequence: TGTGCCTGGAGTGTAGAGGGGACGATACGAGATACGCAGTATTTT. This codes for CAWSVEGTIRDTQYF.

The V and J genes are TRBV30 and TRBJ2-2, with a weak D call TRBD2 (5 bases). The CDR3 covers 11 residues. V shed 5 bases and J shed 7 bases, with 8 bases lying between them. In germline, CDR1 is GTSNPN, CDR2 SVGIG (reference sequence). CDR3 region: CAWGRNGELFF. In DNA, the CDR3 is TGTGCCTGGGGGAGAAACGGGGAGCTGTTTTTT.

In its sample, this clone was seen once. The CDR3 DNA follows: TGTGCCAGCAGCCCAAGGAGTAACTATGGCTACACCTTC. Protein sequence: CASSPRSNYGYTF. The J gene is TRBJ1-2, the V gene TRBV9; D gene unclear. CDR1 is SGDLS, CDR2 YYNGEE, per germline. V was cut by 4 bases and J by 1 base, with 8 bases left in between. The CDR3 loop spans 13 amino acids.